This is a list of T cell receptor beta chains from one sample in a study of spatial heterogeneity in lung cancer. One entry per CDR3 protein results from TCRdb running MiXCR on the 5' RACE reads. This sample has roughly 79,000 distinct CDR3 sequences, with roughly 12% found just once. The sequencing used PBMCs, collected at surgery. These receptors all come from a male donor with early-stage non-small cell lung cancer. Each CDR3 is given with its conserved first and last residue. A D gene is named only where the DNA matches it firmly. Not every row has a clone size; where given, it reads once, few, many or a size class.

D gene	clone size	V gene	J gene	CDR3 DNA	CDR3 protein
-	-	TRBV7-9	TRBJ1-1	TGTGCCAGCAGCCCGCTGCCTCAGTACACCCTGGGAAACACTGAAGCTTTCTTT	CASSPLPQYTLGNTEAFF
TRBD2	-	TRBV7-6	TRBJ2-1	TGTGCCAGCAGCCCCAGGCGGGGGACCAATGAGCAGTTCTTC	CASSPRRGTNEQFF
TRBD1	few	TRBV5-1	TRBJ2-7	TGCGCCAGCAGCCCAACAGGGGGCAACGAGCAGTACTTC	CASSPTGGNEQYF
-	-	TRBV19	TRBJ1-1	TGTGCCAGTAGTGGGACCTTAGGGACTGAAGCTTTCTTT	CASSGTLGTEAFF
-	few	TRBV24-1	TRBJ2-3	TGTGCCACCAGTGACTGGACGGGACAAAGCACAGATACGCAGTATTTT	CATSDWTGQSTDTQYF
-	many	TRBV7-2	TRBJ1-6	TGTGCCAGCAGCCCCAGGACAGTGACCTCACCCCTCCACTTT	CASSPRTVTSPLHF
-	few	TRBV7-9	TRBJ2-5	TGTGCCACCCGTTTTCCGGGAGCGGAGACCCAGTACTTC	CATRFPGAETQYF
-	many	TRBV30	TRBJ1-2	TGTGCCTGGAGTTTGCCGGGGTCACTCTTATTCTATGGCTACACCTTC	CAWSLPGSLLFYGYTF
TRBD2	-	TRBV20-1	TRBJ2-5	TGCAGTGCCACTTCAGGGACTAGCGGGGGGGCGGAGACCCAGTACTTC	CSATSGTSGGAETQYF
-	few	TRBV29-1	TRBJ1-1	TGCAGCGTTGACCCTGTTCGAGACGCTGAAGCTTTCTTT	CSVDPVRDAEAFF
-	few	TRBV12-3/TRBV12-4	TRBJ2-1	TGTGCCAGCAGTTTAGTTGTGGGGCCCGATGAGCAGTTCTTC	CASSLVVGPDEQFF
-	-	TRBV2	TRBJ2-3	TGTGCCAGCAGTCCCGGCACAGATACGCAGTATTTT	CASSPGTDTQYF
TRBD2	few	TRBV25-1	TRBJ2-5	TGTGCCAGCAGACTAGCGGCTAAGGGAGAGACCCAGTACTTC	CASRLAAKGETQYF
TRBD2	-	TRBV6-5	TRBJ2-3	TGTGCCAGCAGGGCTAGCGGGACAGATACGCAGTATTTT	CASRASGTDTQYF
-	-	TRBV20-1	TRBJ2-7	TGCAGTGCTGCTTCCAGCGGGACAGGCTCCTACGAGCAGTACTTC	CSAASSGTGSYEQYF
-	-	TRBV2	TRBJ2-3	TGTGCCAGCAGTGATACGGAATCTAGCACAGATACGCAGTATTTT	CASSDTESSTDTQYF
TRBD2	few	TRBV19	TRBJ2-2	TGTGCCAGTACCGGACTAGCGGGAGAAAGCACCGGGGAGCTGTTTTTT	CASTGLAGESTGELFF
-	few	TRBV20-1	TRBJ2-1	TGCAGTGCTGCCCCTTTCAACCGAGGGGGTCGGAATGAGCAGTTCTTC	CSAAPFNRGGRNEQFF
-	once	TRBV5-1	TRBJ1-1	TGCGCCAGCAGCTGGGGCAGGGGAACTGAAGCTTTCTTT	CASSWGRGTEAFF
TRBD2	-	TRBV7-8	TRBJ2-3	TGTGCCAGCTCTTACGGACTAGCGGGTATCACAGATACGCAGTATTTT	CASSYGLAGITDTQYF
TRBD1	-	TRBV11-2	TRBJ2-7	TGTGCCAGCAGCTTAGGGGACAGATACTACGAGCAGTACTTC	CASSLGDRYYEQYF
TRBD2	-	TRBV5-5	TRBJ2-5	TGTGCCAGCAGCCCGCCCGGGAGGGAAGAGACCCAGTACTTC	CASSPPGREETQYF
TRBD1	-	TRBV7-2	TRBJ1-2	TGTGCTCCCGCCGGGACAGGGGAATATGACTATGGCTACACCTTC	CAPAGTGEYDYGYTF
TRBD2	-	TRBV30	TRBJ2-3	TGTGCCTGGAGTCCACGCCCTGGAGCGGGAGCCACAGATACGCAGTATTTT	CAWSPRPGAGATDTQYF
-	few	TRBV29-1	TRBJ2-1	TGCAGCGTTGATATGGGGGCGGGTAATGAGCAGTTCTTC	CSVDMGAGNEQFF
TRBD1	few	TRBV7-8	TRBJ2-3	TGTGCCAGCTCCCAGGGACAGGGAGTCGAAGATACGCAGTATTTT	CASSQGQGVEDTQYF
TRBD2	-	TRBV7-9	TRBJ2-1	TGTGCCAGCAGCTCGCCGGGACTAGCGGACCTCAGCTCCTACAATGAGCAGTTCTTC	CASSSPGLADLSSYNEQFF
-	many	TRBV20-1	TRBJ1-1	TGCAGTGCTAGTGGCTTAAAGAACACTGAAGCTTTCTTT	CSASGLKNTEAFF